Described below is a single TCR beta chain sequence and its context. Its target is unknown. The germline gives CDR1 SEHNR, CDR2 FQNEAQ (reference sequence). The CDR3 sequence is 15 residues long. V dropped 9 bases and J dropped 0; count of bases not matched to a gene: 7. Repertoires were generated with immunoSEQ multiplex PCR, while TCRdb's copy carries only in-frame clones and drops some. Of 400,000 to 450,000 clones listed, about 93% were seen once; the top ten hold roughly an eighth. The sample comes from a study of Ad26.COV2.S vaccination and SARS-CoV-2 variants. Turning to the study itself: Among those in the COV1001 Ad26.COV2.S trial arm was the donor. Study observations and caveats: The study found higher spike-specific TCR breadth in vaccine than placebo recipients.

Specified treatment: around 19 received Ad26.COV2.S at low or high dose, single or two shots; several received placebo; per-sample allocation not given. Sampling was done on day 63 after the first vaccine or placebo injection. This TCR derives from a person between 18 and 60 years old who received the Ad26.COV2.S COVID-19 vaccine or a placebo. The sequences come from peripheral blood, collected in a trial of Ad26.COV2.S vaccine versus placebo. This rearrangement joins TRBV7-9 to TRBJ1-4, with TRBD1 matching 7 bases. In nucleotides, the CDR3 is TGTGCCAGTTCCGACAGGGATTCAACTAATGAAAAACTGTTTTTT. This gives the protein CASSDRDSTNEKLFF.